The rows below give T cell receptor beta chains drawn from one sample of a study of T cell responses to AZD1222 COVID-19 vaccine. Data came from immunoSEQ multiplex PCR; TCRdb stores just in-frame clones and leaves some out. The table shows 130,000 to 150,000 clones, with roughly 93% occurring only once. The input for sequencing was peripheral blood, taken after recovery from COVID-19. The source of these receptors is an adult who had recovered from COVID-19. The CDR3 runs from the conserved cysteine through the conserved F or W. Each record gives: clone size, J gene, D gene, V gene, CDR3 protein, CDR3 DNA. D genes are given only for firm matches. Rows may omit the clone size; those that give it use once, few, many or a size class.

>.|TRBJ1-5|.|TRBV6-6
CASSYGGQLNQPQHF
TGTGCCAGCAGTTACGGAGGCCAGCTAAATCAGCCCCAGCATTTT
>.|TRBJ2-6|.|TRBV29-1
CSVGTGMTGANVLTF
TGCAGCGTTGGTACCGGGATGACTGGGGCCAACGTCCTGACTTTC
>.|TRBJ1-6|.|TRBV9
CASSPGLVGNSPLHF
TGTGCCAGCAGCCCAGGACTGGTCGGGAATTCACCCCTCCACTTT
>.|TRBJ2-5|.|TRBV5-6
CASSLGGARETQYF
TGTGCCAGCAGCTTGGGAGGGGCGAGGGAGACCCAGTACTTC
>.|TRBJ2-3|TRBD2|TRBV10-3
CAIRRAGTSQDTQYF
TGTGCCATCAGGCGAGCCGGGACTAGCCAAGATACGCAGTATTTT
>.|TRBJ1-1|.|TRBV30
CAWLLGTEAFF
TGTGCCTGGTTATTGGGCACTGAAGCTTTCTTT
>.|TRBJ1-1|.|TRBV11-1
CASSLAGLRGEAFF
TGTGCCAGCAGCTTAGCGGGATTGCGGGGAGAAGCTTTCTTT
>.|TRBJ1-5|.|TRBV7-9
CASSLAHGGQPQHF
TGTGCCAGCAGCTTAGCACACGGCGGCCAGCCCCAGCATTTT
>.|TRBJ1-2|.|TRBV6-6
CASSHLRQDSSYGYTF
TGTGCCAGCAGTCACCTCAGACAGGACAGCTCCTATGGCTACACCTTC
>.|TRBJ2-3|TRBD2|TRBV2
CASRETSGRLTDTQYF
TGTGCCAGCAGGGAGACTAGCGGGAGGTTGACAGATACGCAGTATTTT
>.|TRBJ2-1|.|TRBV4-1
CASSLLPKTLLSSYNEQFF
TGCGCCAGCAGCCTCCTTCCTAAGACTCTATTAAGCTCCTACAATGAGCAGTTCTTC
>.|TRBJ2-1|TRBD2|TRBV27
CASSSPSRGRAGNEQFF
TGTGCCAGCAGTTCCCCATCGCGCGGGAGGGCCGGGAATGAGCAGTTCTTC
>.|TRBJ1-2|.|TRBV9
CASSVSEAGDYGYTF
TGTGCCAGCAGCGTATCCGAAGCAGGGGACTATGGCTACACCTTC
>.|TRBJ1-2|TRBD1|TRBV28
CASSEGQGRDYGYTF
TGTGCCAGCAGTGAAGGACAGGGGAGGGACTATGGCTACACCTTC
>.|TRBJ1-3|.|TRBV18
CASSRGSPGNTIYF
TGTGCCAGCTCCCGAGGGTCCCCTGGAAACACCATATATTTT
>.|TRBJ1-3|.|TRBV28
CASSTPTPGVLEDTIYF
TGTGCCAGCAGTACTCCTACGCCGGGGGTTCTGGAAGACACCATATATTTT
>once|TRBJ2-1|.|TRBV7-3
CASSLQGYFNEQFF
TGTGCCAGCAGCTTACAGGGTTATTTCAATGAGCAGTTCTTC
>.|TRBJ2-5|.|TRBV27
CASSSREGGTQYF
TGTGCCAGCTCTAGTAGGGAGGGGGGGACCCAGTACTTC
>.|TRBJ1-4|.|TRBV28
CASSQMGGKLFF
TGTGCCAGCAGTCAGATGGGCGGAAAACTGTTTTTT
>.|TRBJ1-1|.|TRBV19
CASSIRGPNTEAFF
TGTGCCAGTAGTATTAGGGGTCCCAACACTGAAGCTTTCTTT
>once|TRBJ1-1|.|TRBV12-3/TRBV12-4
CASSRNQNTEAFF
TGTGCCAGCAGTCGGAACCAGAACACTGAAGCTTTCTTT
>.|TRBJ1-4|TRBD1|TRBV6-1
CASSDTGGSEKLFF
TGTGCCAGCAGTGACACAGGGGGGTCTGAAAAACTGTTTTTT